This T cell receptor (beta chain) was observed in a study of control samples from healthy donors and cancer patients. The assay was immunoSEQ multiplex PCR, and TCRdb's table has in-frame clones only and misses some. Here the sample spans 100,000 to 150,000 clones, around nine tenths being singletons. The receptor was derived from a man aged 40-49 years in good health. The sequenced sample was blood.

DNA of the CDR3: TGTGCCAGCAGCCCGAGGGACGGAAAACTGTTTTTT. Encoded protein: CASSPRDGKLFF. This sequence joins TRBV3-1 (or the pseudogene TRBV3-2) and TRBJ1-4, with D perhaps TRBD1 (5 bases). The V end was cut by 4 bases, the J end by 10 bases, with 10 bases between. The CDR3 length is 12 residues. CDR1 and CDR2 from the germline V gene are LGHDT and YNNKEL (reference sequence).